This is a list of T cell receptor beta chains from one sample in a study of T cells after posttransplantation cyclophosphamide. Here immunoSEQ multiplex PCR was the method, and the copy in TCRdb shows in-frame clones only, minus some. The sample holds about 10,000 clones, and no clone turns up only once. The material was PBMCs, obtained after allogeneic stem cell transplant with posttransplant cyclophosphamide. The source is a female patient in her thirties or forties who received an allogeneic stem cell transplant from a related donor, was CMV-positive, and had no GVHD. Some T cells may be transferred from the graft donor. The CDR3 runs from the conserved cysteine through the conserved F or W. The D gene is left open where the match is weak. Only some rows state a clone size, as once, few, many or a class for expanded clones.

CASSPRSENYNEQFF	TGCGCCAGCAGCCCCCGTAGCGAGAACTACAATGAGCAGTTCTTC	many	TRBJ2-1	NA	TRBV4-1
CASRRADRVAKNIQYF	TGTGCCAGCAGGCGTGCAGACAGGGTCGCCAAAAACATTCAGTACTTC	many	TRBJ2-4	TRBD1	TRBV28
CASSLGTRTAPMGYTF	TGTGCCAGCAGCTTAGGTACGAGGACAGCCCCTATGGGCTACACCTTC	many	TRBJ1-2	NA	TRBV13
CASSPGIDSGGLGDTQYF	TGTGCCAGCAGCCCGGGGATCGACAGCGGGGGTTTGGGAGATACGCAGTATTTT	many	TRBJ2-3	TRBD2	TRBV9
CASSVGTASYEQYF	TGCGCCAGCAGTGTTGGCACAGCCTCCTACGAGCAGTACTTC	many	TRBJ2-7	NA	TRBV10-2
CASSSRDRVYNEQFF	TGTGCCAGCAGCTCCCGGGACAGGGTCTACAATGAGCAGTTCTTC	many	TRBJ2-1	TRBD1	TRBV5-6
CASSFSLGNTEAFF	TGTGCCAGCAGCTTCTCTCTCGGGAACACTGAAGCTTTCTTT	medium-sized	TRBJ1-1	NA	TRBV5-4
CASSRLRGASAHEQFF	TGTGCCAGCAGTCGTCTCAGGGGGGCCTCTGCGCATGAGCAGTTCTTC	NA	TRBJ2-1	NA	TRBV2
CASSQDERGQETQYF	TGCGCCAGCAGCCAAGATGAGAGGGGGCAAGAGACCCAGTACTTC	NA	TRBJ2-5	NA	TRBV4-1
CASSLDQFRTGSAEAFF	TGTGCCAGCAGCTTAGATCAATTTAGGACAGGGAGCGCTGAAGCTTTCTTT	many	TRBJ1-1	TRBD1	TRBV11-2
CASSSRLKDTQYF	TGTGCCAGTAGTTCCCGCCTAAAAGATACGCAGTATTTT	many	TRBJ2-3	NA	TRBV19
CASSWVAGGNHNEQFF	TGTGCCAGCAGTTGGGTAGCGGGGGGGAACCACAATGAGCAGTTCTTC	many	TRBJ2-1	TRBD2	TRBV6-2/TRBV6-3
CASNLGKPQSTQYF	TGTGCCAGCAACCTAGGCAAGCCCCAGAGTACGCAGTATTTT	many	TRBJ2-3	NA	TRBV5-4
CASTRGQPNYGYTF	TGTGCCAGCACCCGCGGACAGCCCAACTATGGCTACACCTTC	many	TRBJ1-2	NA	TRBV12-3/TRBV12-4
CASSPGQGYTGELFF	TGTGCCAGCAGTCCAGGACAGGGATACACCGGGGAGCTGTTTTTT	many	TRBJ2-2	TRBD1	TRBV28
CASSDRDRLSIGYEQYF	TGTGCCAGCAGTGATCGAGACAGGCTCAGCATCGGGTACGAGCAGTACTTC	many	TRBJ2-7	NA	TRBV6-1
CGVGRFNSNYGYTF	TGTGGAGTGGGCAGGTTTAATTCTAACTATGGCTACACCTTC	many	TRBJ1-2	NA	TRBV11-3
CASSKLQGAGQPQHF	TGTGCCAGCAGCAAACTACAGGGGGCGGGGCAGCCCCAGCATTTT	many	TRBJ1-5	TRBD1	TRBV2
CASSLAVPGTGGYEQYF	TGTGCCAGCAGCTTGGCCGTACCCGGGACAGGGGGCTACGAGCAGTACTTC	many	TRBJ2-7	TRBD1	TRBV5-4
CASSLFDSQETQYF	TGTGCCAGCTCACTTTTCGACAGTCAAGAGACCCAGTACTTC	many	TRBJ2-5	NA	TRBV18
CASSERIHRFPVYEQYF	TGTGCCAGCAGCGAACGAATCCACAGGTTCCCCGTCTACGAGCAGTACTTC	few	TRBJ2-7	NA	TRBV9
CASSYETSSADTQYF	TGTGCCAGCAGTTACGAGACTAGCTCGGCAGATACGCAGTATTTT	many	TRBJ2-3	TRBD2	TRBV6-2/TRBV6-3
CASGLVHPGGSNQPQHF	TGTGCTAGTGGTTTGGTACACCCGGGCGGGAGCAATCAGCCCCAGCATTTT	medium-sized	TRBJ1-5	NA	TRBV12-5
CASGLDLQGDTQYF	TGTGCTAGTGGTTTGGACTTACAGGGAGATACGCAGTATTTT	many	TRBJ2-3	NA	TRBV12-5
CASSQDSGRGNTEAFF	TGCGCCAGCAGCCAAGACTCGGGGAGAGGAAACACTGAAGCTTTCTTT	many	TRBJ1-1	NA	TRBV4-3
CASSFRNWFSTDTQYF	TGTGCCAGCAGCTTCCGCAACTGGTTCTCCACAGATACGCAGTATTTT	NA	TRBJ2-3	NA	TRBV5-6
CASSLQGYSNQPQHF	TGTGCCAGCAGCCTACAGGGATATAGCAATCAGCCCCAGCATTTT	many	TRBJ1-5	NA	TRBV5-8
CASSPGTVRPLHGYTF	TGTGCCAGTAGTCCCGGGACAGTTCGCCCCCTCCATGGCTACACCTTC	many	TRBJ1-2	TRBD1	TRBV19
CASSSGLTLTTQYF	TGTGCCAGCAGTTCCGGACTGACTCTTACAACGCAGTATTTT	many	TRBJ2-3	NA	TRBV27
CAISEANQPQHF	TGTGCCATCAGTGAGGCGAATCAGCCCCAGCATTTT	many	TRBJ1-5	NA	TRBV10-3
CASSPGQGHSIYGYTF	TGTGCCAGCAGTCCGGGACAGGGGCACTCCATCTATGGCTACACCTTC	many	TRBJ1-2	TRBD1	TRBV7-2
CASSGDMSYEQYF	TGCGCCAGCAGCGGGGACATGTCCTACGAGCAGTACTTC	many	TRBJ2-7	NA	TRBV10-2
CASSRSSGVNTGELFF	TGTGCCAGCAGTCGATCTAGCGGGGTAAACACCGGGGAGCTGTTTTTT	many	TRBJ2-2	TRBD2	TRBV6-2/TRBV6-3
CASSSMSAEGNTIYF	TGTGCCAGCAGTTCCATGTCGGCCGAGGGGAACACCATATATTTT	many	TRBJ1-3	NA	TRBV28
CASSYSTSGGVYTGELFF	TGTGCCAGCAGTTACTCTACTAGCGGGGGGGTGTACACCGGGGAGCTGTTTTTT	many	TRBJ2-2	TRBD2	TRBV6-2/TRBV6-3
CASSQSSGGNTGELFF	TGCGCCAGCAGCCAATCCAGCGGGGGGAACACCGGGGAGCTGTTTTTT	many	TRBJ2-2	TRBD2	TRBV4-1
CATSTPQGASDTQYF	TGTGCCACCAGCACCCCTCAGGGGGCATCAGATACGCAGTATTTT	medium-sized	TRBJ2-3	TRBD1	TRBV15
CASSESSNEKLFF	TGTGCCAGCAGTGAAAGCTCTAATGAAAAACTGTTTTTT	many	TRBJ1-4	NA	TRBV2
CASRGQGQETQYF	TGTGCCAGCCGGGGACAGGGGCAAGAGACCCAGTACTTC	NA	TRBJ2-5	TRBD1	TRBV9
CSVRGGQGLDTQYF	TGCAGCGTCCGAGGGGGACAGGGATTAGATACGCAGTATTTT	NA	TRBJ2-3	TRBD1	TRBV29-1
CASSLALRTGISYEQYF	TGTGCCAGCAGTTTAGCGCTTCGGACAGGGATCTCCTACGAGCAGTACTTC	few	TRBJ2-7	TRBD1	TRBV12-3/TRBV12-4
CASSNRDRERQYF	TGTGCCAGCAGTAACCGGGACAGGGAACGGCAGTACTTC	few	TRBJ2-5	TRBD1	TRBV6-6
CASSPPAQGGGAFF	TGTGCCAGCTCACCACCGGCTCAGGGCGGAGGAGCTTTCTTT	many	TRBJ1-1	NA	TRBV18
CASSLTGQDYGYTF	TGTGCCAGCAGCTTAACGGGACAGGACTATGGCTACACCTTC	many	TRBJ1-2	TRBD1	TRBV7-2
CASRDPGQGVWSYGYTF	TGCGCCAGCAGAGACCCGGGACAGGGTGTTTGGAGCTATGGCTACACCTTC	many	TRBJ1-2	TRBD1	TRBV5-1
CASRPGQPNTGELFF	TGTGCCAGCAGACCGGGACAACCTAACACCGGGGAGCTGTTTTTT	many	TRBJ2-2	NA	TRBV6-2/TRBV6-3
CASSNRDRERQYF	TGTGCCAGCAGTAACCGGGACAGGGAACGGCAGTACTTC	many	TRBJ2-7	TRBD1	TRBV6-6
CASRKQGGPYEQYF	TGTGCCAGTCGGAAACAGGGGGGACCCTACGAGCAGTACTTC	many	TRBJ2-7	TRBD1	TRBV19
CASSIGRRTGLNTEAFF	TGTGCCAGTAGTATAGGGCGAAGGACAGGGTTGAACACTGAAGCTTTCTTT	many	TRBJ1-1	TRBD1	TRBV19
CASSLAGQGDTDTQYF	TGTGCCAGCAGCTTAGCGGGACAGGGTGACACAGATACGCAGTATTTT	many	TRBJ2-3	TRBD1	TRBV7-8
CASSQAGKQYF	TGTGCCAGCAGTCAAGCAGGCAAGCAGTACTTC	many	TRBJ2-7	NA	TRBV27
CASSPGTGQETQYF	TGTGCCAGCAGCCCTGGGACTGGCCAAGAGACCCAGTACTTC	few	TRBJ2-5	NA	TRBV11-2
CASSVARGSGVNEQFF	TGTGCCAGCAGCGTAGCTCGGGGTAGCGGGGTGAATGAGCAGTTCTTC	many	TRBJ2-1	TRBD2	TRBV9